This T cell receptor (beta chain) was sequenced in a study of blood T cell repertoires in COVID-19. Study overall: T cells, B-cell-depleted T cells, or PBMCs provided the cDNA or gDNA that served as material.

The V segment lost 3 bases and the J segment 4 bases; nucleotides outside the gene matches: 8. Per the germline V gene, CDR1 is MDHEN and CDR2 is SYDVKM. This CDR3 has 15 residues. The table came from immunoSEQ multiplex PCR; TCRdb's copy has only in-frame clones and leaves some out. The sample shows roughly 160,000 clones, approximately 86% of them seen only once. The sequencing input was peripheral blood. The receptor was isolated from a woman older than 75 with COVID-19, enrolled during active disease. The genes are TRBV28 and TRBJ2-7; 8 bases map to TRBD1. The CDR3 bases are TGTGCCAGCAGTTTCTCCGGGACAGGAGAATACGAGCAGTACTTC. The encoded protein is CASSFSGTGEYEQYF.